This TCR beta chain emerged from a study of spatial heterogeneity in lung cancer. Study overall: There was a strong correlation between the counts of TCR transcripts measured in tumor regions and a T cell transcriptional module score that was calculated from matched bulk RNA-seq.

The CDR3 is 17 residues long. Germline CDR1 SGHDT, CDR2 YYEEEE. The ends lost 5 bases at V and 3 bases at J; junction bases unmatched: 14. Findings and limits, study-wide: In tumor T cells, estimated coverage reached roughly 7.6% for alpha chains and approximately 14% for beta chains. Expanded alpha and beta TCR counts within tumors tracked tumor mutation counts.

Note on this clonotype: What it binds is unknown.

Single TCR cDNA molecules each had their own unique molecular identifier. From the 5' RACE reads, TCRdb called clonotypes with MiXCR, one entry per CDR3 protein. The sample has some 3,500 distinct CDR3 sequences, about a third seen once; the top ten hold around 12%. Time point of the sample: sample taken at primary tumor resection. Unsorted tumor, nontumor lung tissue or cryopreserved PBMC supplied the whole RNA. The V and J genes are TRBV5-6 and TRBJ2-1; 7 nucleotides line up with TRBD2. Sequencing used lung tumor tissue, obtained at surgery. The source is a female donor with early-stage non-small cell lung cancer. In nucleotides, the CDR3 is TGTGCCAGCAGACAATCTAGCGGAGGAGTTCTCTACAATGAGCAGTTCTTC. It encodes CASRQSSGGVLYNEQFF.